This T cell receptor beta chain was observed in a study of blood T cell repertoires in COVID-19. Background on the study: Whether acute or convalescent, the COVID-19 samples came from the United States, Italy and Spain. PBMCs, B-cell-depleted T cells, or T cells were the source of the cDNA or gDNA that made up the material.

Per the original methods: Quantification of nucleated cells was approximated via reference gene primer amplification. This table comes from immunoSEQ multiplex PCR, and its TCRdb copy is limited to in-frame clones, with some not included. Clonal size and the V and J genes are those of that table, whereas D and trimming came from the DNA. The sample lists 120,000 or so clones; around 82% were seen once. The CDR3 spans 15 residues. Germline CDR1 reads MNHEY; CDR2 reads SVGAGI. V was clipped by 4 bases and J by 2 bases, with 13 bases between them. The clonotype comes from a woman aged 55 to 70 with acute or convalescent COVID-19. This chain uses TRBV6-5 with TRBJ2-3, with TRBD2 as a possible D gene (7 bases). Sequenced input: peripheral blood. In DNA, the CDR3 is TGTGCCAGCAGTTTTCGGGGGGCCCCCACAGATACGCAGTATTTT. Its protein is CASSFRGAPTDTQYF.